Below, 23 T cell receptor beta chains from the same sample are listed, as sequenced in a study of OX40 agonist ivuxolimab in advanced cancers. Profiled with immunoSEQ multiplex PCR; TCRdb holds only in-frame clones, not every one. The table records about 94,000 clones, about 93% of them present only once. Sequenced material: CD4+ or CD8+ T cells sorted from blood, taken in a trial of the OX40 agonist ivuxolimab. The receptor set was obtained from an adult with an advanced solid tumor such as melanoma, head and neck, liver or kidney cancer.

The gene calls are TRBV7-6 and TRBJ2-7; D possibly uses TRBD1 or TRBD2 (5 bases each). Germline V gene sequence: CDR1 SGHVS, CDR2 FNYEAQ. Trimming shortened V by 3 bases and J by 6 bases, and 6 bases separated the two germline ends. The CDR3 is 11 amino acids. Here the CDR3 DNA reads TGTGCCAGCAGCTTCGGGGCCGAGCAGTACTTC. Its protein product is CASSFGAEQYF.

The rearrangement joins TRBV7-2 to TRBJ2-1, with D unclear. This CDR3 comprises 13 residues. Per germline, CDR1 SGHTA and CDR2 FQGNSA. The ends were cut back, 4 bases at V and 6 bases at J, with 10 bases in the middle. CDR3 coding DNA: TGTGCCAGCAGCTCATTTGGCGCCAATGAGCAGTTCTTC. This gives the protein CASSSFGANEQFF.

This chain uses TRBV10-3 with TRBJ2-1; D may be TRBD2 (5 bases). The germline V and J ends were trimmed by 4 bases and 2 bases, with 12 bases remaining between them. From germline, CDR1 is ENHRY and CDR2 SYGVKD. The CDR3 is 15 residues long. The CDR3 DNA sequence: TGTGCCATCAGTGGGTCAAGCGGCCCCTACAATGAGCAGTTCTTC. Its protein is CAISGSSGPYNEQFF.

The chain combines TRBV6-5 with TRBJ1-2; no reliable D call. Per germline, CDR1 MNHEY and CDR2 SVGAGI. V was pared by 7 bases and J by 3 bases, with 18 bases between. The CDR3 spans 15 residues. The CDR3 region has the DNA TGTGCCAGCAAGCCCCGCCGGATTTCCGACTATGGCTACACCTTC. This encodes CASKPRRISDYGYTF.

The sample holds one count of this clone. The CDR3: CASSSWGRGGSEQYF. As DNA, the CDR3 is TGTGCCAGCAGTTCATGGGGCAGGGGAGGGTCCGAGCAGTACTTC. The chain joins TRBV7-9 to TRBJ2-7, with TRBD2 as a possible D gene (7 bases). Germline V gene sequence: CDR1 SEHNR, CDR2 FQNEAQ (reference sequence). The CDR3 is 15 amino acids. V gave up 6 bases and J gave up 6 bases, with 21 bases separating them.

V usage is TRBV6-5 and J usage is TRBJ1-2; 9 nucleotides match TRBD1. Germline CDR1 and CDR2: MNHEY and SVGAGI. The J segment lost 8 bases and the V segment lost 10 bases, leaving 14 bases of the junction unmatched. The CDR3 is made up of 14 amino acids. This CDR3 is CATLDGQGLGGYTF. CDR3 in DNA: TGTGCCACCCTGGACGGACAGGGGCTTGGAGGCTACACCTTC.

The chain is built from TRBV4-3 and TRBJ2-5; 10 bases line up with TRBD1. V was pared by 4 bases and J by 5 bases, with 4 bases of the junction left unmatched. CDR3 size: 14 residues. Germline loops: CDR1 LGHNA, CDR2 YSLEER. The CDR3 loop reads CASSRDRGRETQYF. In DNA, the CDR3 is TGCGCCAGCAGCCGGGACAGGGGTAGGGAGACCCAGTACTTC.

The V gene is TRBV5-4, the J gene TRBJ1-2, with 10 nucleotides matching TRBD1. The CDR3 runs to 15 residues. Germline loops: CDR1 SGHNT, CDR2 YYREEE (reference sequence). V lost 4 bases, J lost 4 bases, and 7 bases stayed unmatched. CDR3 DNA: TGTGCCAGCAGCCTACCGGGACAGGGGATCTATGGCTACACCTTC. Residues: CASSLPGQGIYGYTF.

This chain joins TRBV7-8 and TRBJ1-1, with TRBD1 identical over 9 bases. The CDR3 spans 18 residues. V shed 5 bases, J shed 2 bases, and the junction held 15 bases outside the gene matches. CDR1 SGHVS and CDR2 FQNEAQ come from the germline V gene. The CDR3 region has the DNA TGTGCCAGCAGCCCCACCAGGTTTTCAACAGGGGGCAACACTGAAGCTTTCTTT. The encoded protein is CASSPTRFSTGGNTEAFF.

CDR3 DNA sequence: TGTGCCAGCAGCCCTATAGCGGGAGAACACAGCTACGAGCAGTACTTC. Amino acid sequence: CASSPIAGEHSYEQYF. The rearrangement joins TRBV7-9 to TRBJ2-7; 9 nucleotides match TRBD2. Per the germline V gene, CDR1 is SEHNR and CDR2 is FQNEAQ (reference sequence). V was pared by 5 bases and J by 3 bases, with 11 bases of the junction left unmatched. CDR3 size: 16 residues.

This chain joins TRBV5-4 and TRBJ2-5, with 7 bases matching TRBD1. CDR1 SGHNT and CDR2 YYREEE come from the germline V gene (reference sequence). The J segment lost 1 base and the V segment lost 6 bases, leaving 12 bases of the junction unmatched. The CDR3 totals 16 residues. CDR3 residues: CASTRQGVLVQETQYF. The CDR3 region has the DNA TGTGCCAGCACCCGTCAGGGGGTCTTGGTCCAAGAGACCCAGTACTTC.

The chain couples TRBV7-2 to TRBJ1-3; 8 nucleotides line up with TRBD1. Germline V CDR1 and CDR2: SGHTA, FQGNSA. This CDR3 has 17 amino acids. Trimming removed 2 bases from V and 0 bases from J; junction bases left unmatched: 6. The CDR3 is CASSLNQGASSGNTIYF. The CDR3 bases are TGTGCCAGCAGCTTAAACCAGGGGGCTTCCTCTGGAAACACCATATATTTT.

The CDR3 reads CASSDRETQYF. For the CDR3, the DNA is TGTGCCAGCAGCGACAGGGAGACCCAGTACTTC. The V and J genes are TRBV6-5 and TRBJ2-5; tentatively, D is TRBD1 (6 bases). The V and J ends lost 6 bases and 5 bases respectively, with 7 bases between them. CDR3 length: 11 residues. Germline CDR1 reads MNHEY; CDR2 reads SVGAGI.

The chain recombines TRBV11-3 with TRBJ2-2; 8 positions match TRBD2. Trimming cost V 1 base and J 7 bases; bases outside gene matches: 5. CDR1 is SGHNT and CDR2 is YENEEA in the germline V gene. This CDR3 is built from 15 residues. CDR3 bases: TGTGCCAGCAGCTTAGTGACTAGCGAGGACGGGGAGCTGTTTTTT. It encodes CASSLVTSEDGELFF.

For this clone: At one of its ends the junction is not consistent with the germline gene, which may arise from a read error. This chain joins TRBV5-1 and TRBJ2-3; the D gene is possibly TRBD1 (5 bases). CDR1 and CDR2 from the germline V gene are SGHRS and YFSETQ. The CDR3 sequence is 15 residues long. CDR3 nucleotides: TGCGCCAGCAGATTGGAGACAGTAAGCACAGATACGCAGTATTTT. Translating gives CASRLETVSTDTQYF.

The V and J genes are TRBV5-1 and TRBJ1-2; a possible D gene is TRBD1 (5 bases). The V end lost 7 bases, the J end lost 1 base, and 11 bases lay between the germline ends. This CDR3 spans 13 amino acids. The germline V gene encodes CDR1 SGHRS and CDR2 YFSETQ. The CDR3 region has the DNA TGCGCCAGCGGGCAGGGAAATAACTATGGCTACACCTTC. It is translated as CASGQGNNYGYTF.

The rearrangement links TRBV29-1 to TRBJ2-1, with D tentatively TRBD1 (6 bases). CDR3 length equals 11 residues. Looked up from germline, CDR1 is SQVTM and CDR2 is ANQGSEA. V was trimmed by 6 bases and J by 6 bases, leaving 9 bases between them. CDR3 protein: CSVDRPNEQFF. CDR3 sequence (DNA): TGCAGCGTCGACAGGCCCAATGAGCAGTTCTTC.

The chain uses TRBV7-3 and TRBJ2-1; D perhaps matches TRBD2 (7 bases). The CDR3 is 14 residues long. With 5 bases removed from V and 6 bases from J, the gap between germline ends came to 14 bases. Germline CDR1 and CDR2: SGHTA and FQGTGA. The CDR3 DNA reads TGTGCCAGCAGCGTATCGGGGGGCGGCAATGAGCAGTTCTTC. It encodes CASSVSGGGNEQFF.

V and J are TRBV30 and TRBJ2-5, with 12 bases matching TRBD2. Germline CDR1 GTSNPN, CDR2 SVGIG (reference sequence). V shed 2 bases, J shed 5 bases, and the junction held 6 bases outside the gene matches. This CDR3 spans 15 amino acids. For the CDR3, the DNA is TGTGCCTGGAGTCGTCTAGCGGGAGGGCCGGAGACCCAGTACTTC. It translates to CAWSRLAGGPETQYF.

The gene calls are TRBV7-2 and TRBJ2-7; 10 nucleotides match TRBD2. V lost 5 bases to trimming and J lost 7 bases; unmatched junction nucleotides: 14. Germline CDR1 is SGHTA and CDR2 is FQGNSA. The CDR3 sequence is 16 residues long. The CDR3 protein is CASSPASGSPWGEQYF. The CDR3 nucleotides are TGTGCCAGCAGCCCGGCTAGCGGGAGCCCCTGGGGGGAGCAGTACTTC.

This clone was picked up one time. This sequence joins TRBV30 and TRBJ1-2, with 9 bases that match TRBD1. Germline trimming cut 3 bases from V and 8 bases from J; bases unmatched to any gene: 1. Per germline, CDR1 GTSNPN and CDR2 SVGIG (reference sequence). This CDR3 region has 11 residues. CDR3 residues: CAWSGTGGYTF. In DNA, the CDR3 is TGTGCCTGGAGCGGGACAGGGGGCTACACCTTC.

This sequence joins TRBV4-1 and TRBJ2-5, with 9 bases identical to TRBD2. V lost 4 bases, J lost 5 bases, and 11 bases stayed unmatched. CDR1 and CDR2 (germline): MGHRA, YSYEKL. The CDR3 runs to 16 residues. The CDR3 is CASSPSLSGRWETQYF. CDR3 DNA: TGCGCCAGCAGCCCCAGCCTTAGCGGGAGATGGGAGACCCAGTACTTC.

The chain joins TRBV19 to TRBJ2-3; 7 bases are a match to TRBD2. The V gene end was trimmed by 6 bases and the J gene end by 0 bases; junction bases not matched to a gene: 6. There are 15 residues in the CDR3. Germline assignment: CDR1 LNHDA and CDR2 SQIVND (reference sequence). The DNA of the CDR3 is TGTGCCAGTAGAAGCGAGCGGGGTAGCACAGATACGCAGTATTTT. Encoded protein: CASRSERGSTDTQYF.